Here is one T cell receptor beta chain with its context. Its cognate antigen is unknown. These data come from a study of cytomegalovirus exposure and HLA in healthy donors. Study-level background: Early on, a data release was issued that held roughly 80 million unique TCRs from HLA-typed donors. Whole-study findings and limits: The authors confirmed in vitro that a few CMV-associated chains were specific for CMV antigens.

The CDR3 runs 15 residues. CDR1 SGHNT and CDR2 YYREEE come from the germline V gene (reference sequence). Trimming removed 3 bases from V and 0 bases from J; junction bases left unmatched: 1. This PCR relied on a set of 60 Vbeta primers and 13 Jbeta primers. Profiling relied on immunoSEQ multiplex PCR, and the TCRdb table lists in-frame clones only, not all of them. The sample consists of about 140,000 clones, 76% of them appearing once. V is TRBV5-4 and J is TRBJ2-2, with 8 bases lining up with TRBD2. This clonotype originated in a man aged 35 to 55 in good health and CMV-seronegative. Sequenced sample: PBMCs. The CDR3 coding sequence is TGTGCCAGCAGCTACGGGGGGGCGAACACCGGGGAGCTGTTTTTT. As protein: CASSYGGANTGELFF.